This TCR beta chain was retrieved from a study of T cells after yellow fever vaccination. Study-level information: Libraries from low-cell-number fractions were prepared with the SMART-Seq v4 Ultra Low Input RNA kit.

General study findings and limits: Reappearing after the booster were most of the clones from primary vaccination (about 96% CD4, approximately 89% CD8). The secondary response showed a weaker magnitude and a faster peak, day 5 versus 15.

The V gene's germline CDR1 is DFQATT and CDR2 SNEGSKA (reference sequence). The CDR3 totals 13 residues. V lost 5 bases and J lost 5; bases outside the gene matches: 6. A 5'RACE template-switching step, the method used to make TCR cDNA, added a universal primer site and UMIs. Via MiXCR, TCRdb re-called the 5' RACE reads, giving one row per CDR3 protein. The sample comprises 250,000 or so distinct CDR3 sequences, more than 3.5% of which are singletons, and 15% to 20% rests with the top ten. Many counts were recorded for this clonotype. Its target is not known. The sequence came from a man between 18 and 35 years old who received the YFV17D yellow fever vaccine. This specimen was PBMCs, taken 15 days after the yellow fever booster vaccination. The rearrangement uses TRBV20-1 and TRBJ2-1, with 7 bases lining up with TRBD2. The CDR3 DNA follows: TGCAGTGCTTCCGGGACTAAAGACAATGAGCAGTTCTTC. Protein sequence: CSASGTKDNEQFF.